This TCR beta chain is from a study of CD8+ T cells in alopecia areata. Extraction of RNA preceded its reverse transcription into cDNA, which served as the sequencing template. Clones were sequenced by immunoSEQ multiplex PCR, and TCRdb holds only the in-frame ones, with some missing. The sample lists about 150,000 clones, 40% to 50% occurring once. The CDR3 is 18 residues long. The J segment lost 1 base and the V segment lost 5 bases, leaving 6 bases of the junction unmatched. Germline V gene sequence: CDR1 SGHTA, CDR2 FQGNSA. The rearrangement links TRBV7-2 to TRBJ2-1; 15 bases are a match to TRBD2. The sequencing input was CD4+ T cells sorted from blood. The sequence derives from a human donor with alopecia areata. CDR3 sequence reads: CASSRGLAGGGSYNEQFF. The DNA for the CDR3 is TGTGCCAGCAGCCGGGGACTAGCGGGAGGCGGGTCCTACAATGAGCAGTTCTTC.